This TCR beta chain is from a study of T cell repertoires in ileal Crohn's disease. The overall study: About half of patients got postoperative therapy: around ten thiopurines, around 19 anti-TNF.

This CDR3 has 14 residues. Trimming stripped 7 bases from V and 2 bases from J, with 15 bases between. Germline V gene lookup returns CDR1 MNHNS and CDR2 SASEGT. Per sample, around 0.55 micrograms of biopsy DNA were TCRB immunosequenced. Using immunoSEQ multiplex PCR, the repertoire was profiled, and TCRdb retains in-frame clones only, with some absent. The sample yields 15,000 or so clones, approximately 80% seen once. The sequencing sample was made of ileal tissue. The clonotype comes from an adult with Crohn's disease. The V and J genes are TRBV6-1 and TRBJ2-7; the D gene is possibly TRBD2 (5 bases). The chain's CDR3 is CASKAGRTPYEQYF. The CDR3 DNA is TGTGCCAGCAAGGCCGGCAGGACTCCCTACGAGCAGTACTTC.